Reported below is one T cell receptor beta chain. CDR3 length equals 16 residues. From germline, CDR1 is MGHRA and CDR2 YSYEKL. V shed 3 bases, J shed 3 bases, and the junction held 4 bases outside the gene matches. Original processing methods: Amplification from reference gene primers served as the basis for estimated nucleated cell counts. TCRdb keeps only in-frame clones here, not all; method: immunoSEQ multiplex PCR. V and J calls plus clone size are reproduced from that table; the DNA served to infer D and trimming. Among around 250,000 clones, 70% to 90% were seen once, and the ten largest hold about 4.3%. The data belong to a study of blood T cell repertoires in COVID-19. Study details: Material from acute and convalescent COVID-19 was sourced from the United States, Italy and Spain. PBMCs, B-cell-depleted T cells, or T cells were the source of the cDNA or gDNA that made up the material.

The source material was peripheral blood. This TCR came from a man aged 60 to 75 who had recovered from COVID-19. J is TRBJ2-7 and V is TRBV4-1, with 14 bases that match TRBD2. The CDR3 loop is CASSQGGLAGDYEQYF. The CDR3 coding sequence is TGCGCCAGCAGCCAGGGGGGACTAGCGGGAGACTACGAGCAGTACTTC.